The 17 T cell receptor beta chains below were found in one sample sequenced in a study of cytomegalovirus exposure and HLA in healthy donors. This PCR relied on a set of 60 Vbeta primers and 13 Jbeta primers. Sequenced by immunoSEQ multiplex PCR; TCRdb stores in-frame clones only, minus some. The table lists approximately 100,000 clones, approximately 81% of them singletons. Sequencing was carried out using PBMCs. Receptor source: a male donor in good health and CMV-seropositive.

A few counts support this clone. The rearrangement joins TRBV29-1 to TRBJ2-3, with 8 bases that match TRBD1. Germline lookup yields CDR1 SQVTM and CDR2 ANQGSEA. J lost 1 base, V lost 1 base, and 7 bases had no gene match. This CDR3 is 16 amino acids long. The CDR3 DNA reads TGCAGCGTTGAAGGGGGAAACAGGGGGGGCACAGATACGCAGTATTTT. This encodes CSVEGGNRGGTDTQYF.

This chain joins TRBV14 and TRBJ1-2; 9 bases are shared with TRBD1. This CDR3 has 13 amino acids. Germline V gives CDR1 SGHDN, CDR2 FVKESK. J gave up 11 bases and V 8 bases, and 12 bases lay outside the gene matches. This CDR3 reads CASRPGQGLLYTF. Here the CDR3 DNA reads TGTGCCAGCCGACCGGGACAGGGTCTACTTTACACCTTC.

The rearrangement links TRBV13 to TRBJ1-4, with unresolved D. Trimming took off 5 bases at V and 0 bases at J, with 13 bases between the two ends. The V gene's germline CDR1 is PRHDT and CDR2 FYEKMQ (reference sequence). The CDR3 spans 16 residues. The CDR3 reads CASSLGSLATNEKLFF. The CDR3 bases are TGTGCCAGCAGCCTCGGGAGCTTGGCAACTAATGAAAAACTGTTTTTT.

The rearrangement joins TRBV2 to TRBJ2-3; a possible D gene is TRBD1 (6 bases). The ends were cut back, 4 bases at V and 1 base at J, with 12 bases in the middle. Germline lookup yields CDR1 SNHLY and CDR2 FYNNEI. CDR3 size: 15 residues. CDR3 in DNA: TGTGCCAGCAGTGGACAGGTTGCGGGCACAGATACGCAGTATTTT. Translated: CASSGQVAGTDTQYF.

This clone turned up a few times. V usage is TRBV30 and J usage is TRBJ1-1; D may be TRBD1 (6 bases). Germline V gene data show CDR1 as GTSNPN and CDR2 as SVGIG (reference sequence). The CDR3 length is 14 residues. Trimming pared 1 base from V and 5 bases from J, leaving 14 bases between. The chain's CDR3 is CAWSGVGGHTEAFF. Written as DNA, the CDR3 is TGTGCCTGGAGTGGAGTCGGGGGGCATACTGAAGCTTTCTTT.

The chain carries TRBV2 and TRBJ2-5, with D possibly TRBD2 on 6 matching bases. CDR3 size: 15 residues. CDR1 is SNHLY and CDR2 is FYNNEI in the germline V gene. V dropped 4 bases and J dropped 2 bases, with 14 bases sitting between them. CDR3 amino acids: CASSADGGRQETQYF. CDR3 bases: TGTGCCAGCAGTGCAGACGGAGGGAGGCAAGAGACCCAGTACTTC.

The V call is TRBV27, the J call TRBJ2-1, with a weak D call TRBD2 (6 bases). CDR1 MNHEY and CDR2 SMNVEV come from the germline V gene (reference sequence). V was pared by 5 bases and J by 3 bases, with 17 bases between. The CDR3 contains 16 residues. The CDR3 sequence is CASSETSSGRYNEQFF. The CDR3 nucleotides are TGTGCCAGCAGTGAGACCTCCAGCGGGCGCTACAATGAGCAGTTCTTC.

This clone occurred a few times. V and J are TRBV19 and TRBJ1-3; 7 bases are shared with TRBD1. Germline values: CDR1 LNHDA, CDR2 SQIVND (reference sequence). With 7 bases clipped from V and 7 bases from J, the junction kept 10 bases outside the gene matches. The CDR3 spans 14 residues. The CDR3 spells CASTPGTALNTIYF. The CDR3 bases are TGTGCCAGTACGCCCGGGACAGCACTTAACACCATATATTTT.

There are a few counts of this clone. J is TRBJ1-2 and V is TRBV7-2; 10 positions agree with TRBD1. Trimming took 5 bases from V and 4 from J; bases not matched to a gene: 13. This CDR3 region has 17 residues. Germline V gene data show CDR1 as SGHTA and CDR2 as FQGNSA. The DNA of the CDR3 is TGTGCCAGCAGCCTAGAGACAGGGGGCGAGTTCAGCTATGGCTACACCTTC. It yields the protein CASSLETGGEFSYGYTF.

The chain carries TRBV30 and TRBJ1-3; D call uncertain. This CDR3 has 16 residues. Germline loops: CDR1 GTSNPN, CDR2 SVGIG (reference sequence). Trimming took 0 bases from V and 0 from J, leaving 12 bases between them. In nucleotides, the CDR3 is TGTGCCTGGAGTGTAAGGAGACCGAGCTCTGGAAACACCATATATTTT. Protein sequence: CAWSVRRPSSGNTIYF.

The CDR3 DNA sequence: TGTGCCAGCAGCTTAGACGGACAGGTCCATCAGCCCCAGCATTTT. Its protein is CASSLDGQVHQPQHF. This chain connects TRBV11-2 to TRBJ1-5; 7 bases agree with TRBD1. The V and J ends lost 0 bases and 5 bases, in that order; junction bases with no gene match: 4. The germline CDR1 and CDR2 sequences are SGHAT and FQNNGV. The CDR3 loop spans 15 amino acids.

Here the CDR3 DNA reads TGTGCCAGCAGCCCCACCCCGATCGCGGAGACCCAGTACTTC. Its translation is CASSPTPIAETQYF. The chain combines TRBV9 with TRBJ2-5, with D unclear. Germline CDR1 SGDLS, CDR2 YYNGEE. The length of the CDR3 is 14 residues. Trimming removed 4 bases at V and 5 bases at J, with 15 bases between.

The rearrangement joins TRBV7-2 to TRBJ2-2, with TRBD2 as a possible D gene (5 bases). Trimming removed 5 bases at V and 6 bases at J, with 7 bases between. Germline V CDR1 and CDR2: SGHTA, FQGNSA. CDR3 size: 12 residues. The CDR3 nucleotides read TGTGCCAGCAGCGTGGGAGCCGGGGAGCTGTTTTTT. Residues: CASSVGAGELFF.

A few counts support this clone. The CDR3 sequence: CASSEAGGQPQHF. The CDR3 bases are TGTGCCAGCTCCGAGGCGGGGGGCCAGCCCCAGCATTTT. This rearrangement joins TRBV27 to TRBJ1-5; tentative D call: TRBD1 (6 bases). V was clipped by 8 bases and J by 7 bases, with 15 bases between them. Germline-derived CDR1 and CDR2 are MNHEY and SMNVEV (reference sequence). The CDR3 contains 13 residues.

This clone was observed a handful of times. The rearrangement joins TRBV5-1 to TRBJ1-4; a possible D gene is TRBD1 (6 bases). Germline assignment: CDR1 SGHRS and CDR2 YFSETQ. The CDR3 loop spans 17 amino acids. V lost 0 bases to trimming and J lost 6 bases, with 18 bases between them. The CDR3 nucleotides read TGCGCCAGCAGCTTGGTTAGGGGGGGCGGTCAAGATGAAAAACTGTTTTTT. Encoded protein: CASSLVRGGGQDEKLFF.

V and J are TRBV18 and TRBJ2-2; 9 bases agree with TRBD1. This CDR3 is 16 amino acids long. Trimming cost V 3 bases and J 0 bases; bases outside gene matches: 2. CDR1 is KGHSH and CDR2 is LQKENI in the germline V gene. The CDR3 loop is CASSPGTGPNTGELFF. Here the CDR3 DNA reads TGTGCCAGCTCACCCGGGACAGGGCCGAACACCGGGGAGCTGTTTTTT. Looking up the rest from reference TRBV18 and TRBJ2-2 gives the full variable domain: NAGVMQNPRHLVRRRGQEARLRCSPMKGHSHVYWYRQLPEEGLKFMVYLQKENIIDESGMPKERFSAEFPKEGPSILRIQQVVRGDSAAYFCASSPGTGPNTGELFFGEGSRLTVL.

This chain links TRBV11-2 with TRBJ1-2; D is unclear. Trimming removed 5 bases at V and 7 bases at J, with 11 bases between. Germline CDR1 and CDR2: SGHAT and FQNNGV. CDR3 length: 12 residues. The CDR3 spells CASSRGALGYTF. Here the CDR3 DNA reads TGTGCCAGCAGCCGGGGTGCTCTTGGCTACACCTTC.